Here is one T cell receptor (beta chain) with its context. Its antigen remains unidentified. Each TCR beta cDNA library carried unique molecular identifiers. Once roughly 0.9 to 10 million T cells were used, 400,000 to 550,000 cDNA molecules resulted. MiXCR was run by TCRdb on the PCR reads, yielding one entry per CDR3 protein. The sample lists about 820,000 distinct CDR3 sequences, 53% occurring once. The sample is drawn from a study of post-analysis software for immune sequencing data. The overall study: There were relapsing-remitting, secondary progressive and progressive-relapsing multiple sclerosis among the disease courses included.

Study results and caveats: Controls significantly exceeded multiple sclerosis patients in normalized Chao1 diversity. Batch-matched samples strongly co-clustered by F measure. With TRBV5-6, TRBV5-1 and TRBV20-1 included, 4 to 6 TRBV segments were more frequent in patients than in controls.

The CDR3 extends over 17 amino acids. Germline V lookup: CDR1 LGHNA, CDR2 YNFKEQ. This receptor was identified in a girl aged 5 to 17 with multiple sclerosis. The sample was blood. The chain uses TRBV4-2 and TRBJ2-1; 10 positions match TRBD2. The DNA end is a closer match to TRBJ2-7, so the J assignment may be wrong. The CDR3 protein is CASSQASSGGLYNEQYF. The CDR3 DNA sequence: TGTGCCAGCAGCCAAGCGTCTAGCGGGGGCCTATACAATGAGCAGTACTTC.